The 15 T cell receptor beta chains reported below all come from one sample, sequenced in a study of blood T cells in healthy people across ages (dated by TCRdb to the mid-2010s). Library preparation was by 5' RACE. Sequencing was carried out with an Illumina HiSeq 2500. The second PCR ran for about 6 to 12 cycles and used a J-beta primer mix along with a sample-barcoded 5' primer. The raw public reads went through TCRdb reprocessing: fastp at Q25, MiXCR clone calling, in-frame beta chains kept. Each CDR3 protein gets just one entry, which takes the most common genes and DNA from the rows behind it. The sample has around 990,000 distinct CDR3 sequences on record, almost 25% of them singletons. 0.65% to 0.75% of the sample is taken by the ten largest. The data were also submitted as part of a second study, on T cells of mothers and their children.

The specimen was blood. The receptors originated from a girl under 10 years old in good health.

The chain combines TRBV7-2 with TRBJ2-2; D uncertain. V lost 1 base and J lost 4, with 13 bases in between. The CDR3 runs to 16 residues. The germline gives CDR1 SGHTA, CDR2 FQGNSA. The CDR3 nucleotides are TGTGCCAGCAGCTTAGGCTTTGACATCCCCACCGGGGAGCTGTTTTTT. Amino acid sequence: CASSLGFDIPTGELFF.

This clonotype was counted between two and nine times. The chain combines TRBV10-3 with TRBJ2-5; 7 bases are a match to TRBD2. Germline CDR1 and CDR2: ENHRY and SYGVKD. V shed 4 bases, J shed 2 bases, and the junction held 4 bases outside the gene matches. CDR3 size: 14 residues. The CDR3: CAISVAGEQETQYF. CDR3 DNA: TGTGCCATCAGTGTGGCGGGGGAACAAGAGACCCAGTACTTC.

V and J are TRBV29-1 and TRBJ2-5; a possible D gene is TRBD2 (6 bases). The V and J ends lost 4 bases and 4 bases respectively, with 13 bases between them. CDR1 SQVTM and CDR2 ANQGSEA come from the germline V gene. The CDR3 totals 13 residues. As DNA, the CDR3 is TGCAGCGTTGCCGAACAGGAGGGAGAGACCCAGTACTTC. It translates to CSVAEQEGETQYF. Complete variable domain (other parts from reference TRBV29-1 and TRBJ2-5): SAVISQKPSRDICQRGTSLTIQCQVDSQVTMMFWYRQQPGQSLTLIATANQGSEATYESGFVIDKFPISRPNLTFSTLTVSNMSPEDSSIYLCSVAEQEGETQYFGPGTRLLVL.

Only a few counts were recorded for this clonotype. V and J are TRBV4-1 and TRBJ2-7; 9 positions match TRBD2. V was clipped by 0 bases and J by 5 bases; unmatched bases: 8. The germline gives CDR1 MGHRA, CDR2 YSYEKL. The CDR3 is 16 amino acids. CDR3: CASSQDQGSGRHEQYF. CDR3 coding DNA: TGCGCCAGCAGCCAAGATCAAGGTAGCGGGAGACACGAGCAGTACTTC.

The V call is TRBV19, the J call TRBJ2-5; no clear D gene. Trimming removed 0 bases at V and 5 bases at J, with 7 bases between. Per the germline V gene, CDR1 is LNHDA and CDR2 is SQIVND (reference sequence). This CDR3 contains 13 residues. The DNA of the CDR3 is TGTGCCAGTAGTATAGATCTCGGTGAGACCCAGTACTTC. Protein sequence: CASSIDLGETQYF.

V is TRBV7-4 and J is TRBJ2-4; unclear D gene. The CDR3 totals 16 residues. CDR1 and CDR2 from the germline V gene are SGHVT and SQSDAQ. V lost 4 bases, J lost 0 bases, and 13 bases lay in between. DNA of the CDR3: TGTGCCAGCAGCTCCACGTATAAACCAGCCAAAAACATTCAGTACTTC. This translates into CASSSTYKPAKNIQYF.

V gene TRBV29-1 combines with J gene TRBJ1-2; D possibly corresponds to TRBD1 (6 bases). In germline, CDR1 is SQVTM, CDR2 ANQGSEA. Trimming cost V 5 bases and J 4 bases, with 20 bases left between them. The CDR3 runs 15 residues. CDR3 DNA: TGCAGCGTTCTACCCCCGACAGGCCCGATCTATGGCTACACCTTC. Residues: CSVLPPTGPIYGYTF.

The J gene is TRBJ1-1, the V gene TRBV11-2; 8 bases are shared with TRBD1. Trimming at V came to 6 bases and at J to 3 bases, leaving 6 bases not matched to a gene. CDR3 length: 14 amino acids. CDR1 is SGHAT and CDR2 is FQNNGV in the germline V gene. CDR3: CASRSQGADTEAFF. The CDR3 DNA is TGTGCCAGCAGAAGCCAGGGGGCCGACACTGAAGCTTTCTTT.

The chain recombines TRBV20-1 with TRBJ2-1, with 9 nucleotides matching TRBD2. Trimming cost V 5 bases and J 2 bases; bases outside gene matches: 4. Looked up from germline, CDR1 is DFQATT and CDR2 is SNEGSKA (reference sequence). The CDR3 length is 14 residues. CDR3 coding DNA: TGCAGTGCTTTAAGCGGGAGGCCCTACAATGAGCAGTTCTTC. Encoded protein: CSALSGRPYNEQFF.

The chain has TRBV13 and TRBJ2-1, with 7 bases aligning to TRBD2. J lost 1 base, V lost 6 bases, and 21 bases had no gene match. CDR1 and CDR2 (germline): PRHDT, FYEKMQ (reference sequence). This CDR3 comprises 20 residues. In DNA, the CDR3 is TGTGCCAGCAGTTTCTCTTTGGTAGCGGGTTTCCTCCGATCCTACAATGAGCAGTTCTTC. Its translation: CASSFSLVAGFLRSYNEQFF.

CDR3: CASSLIVSETQYF. CDR3 nucleotide sequence: TGTGCCAGCAGCTTAATTGTTTCGGAGACCCAGTACTTC. The chain employs TRBV11-2 and TRBJ2-5; D gene ambiguous. The germline V gene has CDR1 SGHAT and CDR2 FQNNGV. The CDR3 has 13 amino acids. V lost 2 bases to trimming and J lost 5 bases, with 9 bases between them.

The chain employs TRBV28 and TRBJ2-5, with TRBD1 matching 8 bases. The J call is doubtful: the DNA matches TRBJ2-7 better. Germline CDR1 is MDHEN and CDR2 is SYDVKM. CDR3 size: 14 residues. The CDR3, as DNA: TGTGCCAGCACCCGCCCGGACAGGGCTGACGAGCAGTACTTC. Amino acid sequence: CASTRPDRADEQYF.

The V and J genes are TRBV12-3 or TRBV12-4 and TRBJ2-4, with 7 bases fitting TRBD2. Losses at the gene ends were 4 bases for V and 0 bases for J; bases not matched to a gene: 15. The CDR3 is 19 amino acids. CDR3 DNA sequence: TGTGCCAGCAGTTCCATGGGAGGGAGGTCTCATCTAGCCAAAAACATTCAGTACTTC. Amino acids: CASSSMGGRSHLAKNIQYF.

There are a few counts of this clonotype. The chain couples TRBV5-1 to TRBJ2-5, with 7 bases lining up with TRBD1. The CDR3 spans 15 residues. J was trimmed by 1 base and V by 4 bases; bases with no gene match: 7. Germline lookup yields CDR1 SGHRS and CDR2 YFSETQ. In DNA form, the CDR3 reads TGCGCCAGCAGCATGGCTGGACAGGTCCAAGAGACCCAGTACTTC. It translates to CASSMAGQVQETQYF. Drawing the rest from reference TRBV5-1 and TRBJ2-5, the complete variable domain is KAGVTQTPRYLIKTRGQQVTLSCSPISGHRSVSWYQQTPGQGLQFLFEYFSETQRNKGNFPGRFSGRQFSNSRSEMNVSTLELGDSALYLCASSMAGQVQETQYFGPGTRLLVL.

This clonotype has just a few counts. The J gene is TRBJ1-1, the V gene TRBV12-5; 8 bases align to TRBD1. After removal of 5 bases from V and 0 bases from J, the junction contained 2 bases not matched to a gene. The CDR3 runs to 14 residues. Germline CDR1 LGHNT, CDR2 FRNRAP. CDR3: CASGRTGLNTEAFF. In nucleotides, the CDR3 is TGTGCTAGTGGTCGGACAGGGCTGAACACTGAAGCTTTCTTT.